This record covers a single TCR beta chain. V was cut by 0 bases and J by 6 bases, with 17 bases left in between. CDR3 length: 17 amino acids. Per germline, CDR1 MGHRA and CDR2 YSYEKL. The data belong to a study of control samples from healthy donors and cancer patients. Produced via immunoSEQ multiplex PCR; TCRdb's table is partial and in-frame only. Among about 120,000 clones listed, roughly 87% were seen once. Source material: blood. The V gene is TRBV4-1, the J gene TRBJ1-4; D is unresolved. The receptor was isolated from a man in his late teens or twenties in good health. The CDR3, as DNA: TGCGCCAGCAGCCAAGAAACGTGGCAGCTTCCTGATGAAAAACTGTTTTTT. Amino acid sequence: CASSQETWQLPDEKLFF.